This TCR beta chain emerged from a study of cytomegalovirus exposure and HLA in healthy donors. Broader study findings: Most TCR beta V segments were productive about 90% or about 30% of the time in an earlier analysis.

The primer mix had 60 Vbeta and 13 Jbeta primers. Generated by immunoSEQ multiplex PCR, the TCRdb table keeps only in-frame clones and is missing some. The profile shows roughly 140,000 clones, around 84% of them singletons. V shed 3 bases and J 3 bases; nucleotides not matched to a gene: 12. The CDR3 is 17 residues long. Germline V gives CDR1 MNHNS, CDR2 SASEGT. Notes on this clone: As yet, its antigen is unknown.

Sample: PBMCs. This chain connects TRBV6-1 to TRBJ2-7, with 9 nucleotides matching TRBD2. The sequence was collected from a boy younger than 10 in good health and CMV-seronegative. CDR3 in DNA: TGTGCCAGCAGTGATACCCGCCCTAGCGGGGAACGCTACGAGCAGTACTTC. It is translated as CASSDTRPSGERYEQYF.